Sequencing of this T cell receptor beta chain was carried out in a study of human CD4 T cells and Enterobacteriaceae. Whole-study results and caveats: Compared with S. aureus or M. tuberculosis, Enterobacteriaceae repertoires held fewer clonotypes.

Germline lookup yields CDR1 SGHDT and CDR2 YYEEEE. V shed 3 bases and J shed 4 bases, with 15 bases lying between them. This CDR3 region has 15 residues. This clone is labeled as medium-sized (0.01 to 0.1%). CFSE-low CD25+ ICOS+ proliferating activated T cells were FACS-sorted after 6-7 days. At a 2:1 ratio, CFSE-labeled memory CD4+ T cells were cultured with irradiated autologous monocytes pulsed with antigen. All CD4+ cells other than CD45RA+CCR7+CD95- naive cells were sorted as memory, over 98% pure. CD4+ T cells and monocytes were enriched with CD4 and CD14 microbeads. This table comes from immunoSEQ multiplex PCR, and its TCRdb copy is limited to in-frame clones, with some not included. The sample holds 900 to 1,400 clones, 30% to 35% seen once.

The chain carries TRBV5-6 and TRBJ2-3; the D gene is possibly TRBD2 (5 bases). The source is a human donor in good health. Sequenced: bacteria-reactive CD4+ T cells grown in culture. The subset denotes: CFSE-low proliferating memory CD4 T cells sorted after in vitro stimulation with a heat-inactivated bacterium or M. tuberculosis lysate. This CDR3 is CASSSRALASDTQYF. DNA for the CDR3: TGTGCCAGCAGCTCTCGTGCCCTAGCTTCAGATACGCAGTATTTT.